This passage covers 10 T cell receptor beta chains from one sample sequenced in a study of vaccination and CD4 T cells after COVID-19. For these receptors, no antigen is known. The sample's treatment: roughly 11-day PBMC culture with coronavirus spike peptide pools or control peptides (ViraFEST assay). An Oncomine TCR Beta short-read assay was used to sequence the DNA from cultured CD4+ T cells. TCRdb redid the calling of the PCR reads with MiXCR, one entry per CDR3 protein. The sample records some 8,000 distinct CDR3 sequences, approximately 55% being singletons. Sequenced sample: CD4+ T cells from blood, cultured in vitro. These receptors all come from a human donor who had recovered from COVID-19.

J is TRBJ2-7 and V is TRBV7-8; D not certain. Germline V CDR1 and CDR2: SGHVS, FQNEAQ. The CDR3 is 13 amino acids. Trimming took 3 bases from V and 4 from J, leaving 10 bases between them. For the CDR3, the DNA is TGTGCCAGCAGCTTCCGGGCGTCATACGAGCAGTACTTC. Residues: CASSFRASYEQYF.

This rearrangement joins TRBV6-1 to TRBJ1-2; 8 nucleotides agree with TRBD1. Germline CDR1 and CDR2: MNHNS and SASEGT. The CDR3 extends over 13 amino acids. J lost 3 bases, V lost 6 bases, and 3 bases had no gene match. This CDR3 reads CASSQGADYGYTF. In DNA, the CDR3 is TGTGCCAGCAGCCAGGGGGCGGACTATGGCTACACCTTC.

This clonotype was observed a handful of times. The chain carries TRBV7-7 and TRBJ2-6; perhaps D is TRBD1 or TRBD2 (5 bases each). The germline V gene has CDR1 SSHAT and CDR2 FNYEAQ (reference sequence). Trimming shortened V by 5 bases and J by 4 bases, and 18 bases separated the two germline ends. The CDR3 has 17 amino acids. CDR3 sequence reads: CASSPGRLLGGANVLTF. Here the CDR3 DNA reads TGTGCCAGCAGCCCGGGACGCTTGCTAGGGGGGGCCAACGTCCTGACTTTC.

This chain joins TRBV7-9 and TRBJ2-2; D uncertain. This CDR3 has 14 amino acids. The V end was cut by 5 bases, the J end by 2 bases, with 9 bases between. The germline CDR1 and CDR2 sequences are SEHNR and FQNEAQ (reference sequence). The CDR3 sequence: CASSHNLNTGELFF. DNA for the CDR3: TGTGCCAGCAGCCACAACTTAAACACCGGGGAGCTGTTTTTT.

The CDR3 loop reads CASRDRRNNEQFF. The CDR3 DNA reads TGTGCCAGCAGAGACAGGAGGAACAATGAGCAGTTCTTC. J is TRBJ2-1 and V is TRBV19, with D possibly TRBD1 on 6 matching bases. The CDR3 is made up of 13 amino acids. Trimming pared 9 bases from V and 5 bases from J, leaving 14 bases between. Germline-derived CDR1 and CDR2 are LNHDA and SQIVND (reference sequence). Full variable domain (rest looked up from reference TRBV19 and TRBJ2-1): DGGITQSPKYLFRKEGQNVTLSCEQNLNHDAMYWYRQDPGQGLRLIYYSQIVNDFQKGDIAEGYSVSREKKESFPLTVTSAQKNPTAFYLCASRDRRNNEQFFGPGTRLTVL.

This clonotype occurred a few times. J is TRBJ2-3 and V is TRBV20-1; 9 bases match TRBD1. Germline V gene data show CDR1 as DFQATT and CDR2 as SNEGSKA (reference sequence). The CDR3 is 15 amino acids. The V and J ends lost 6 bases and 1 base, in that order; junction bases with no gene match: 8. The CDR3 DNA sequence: TGCAGTGCCATTACAGGGGGCGCAGGCACAGATACGCAGTATTTT. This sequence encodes CSAITGGAGTDTQYF.

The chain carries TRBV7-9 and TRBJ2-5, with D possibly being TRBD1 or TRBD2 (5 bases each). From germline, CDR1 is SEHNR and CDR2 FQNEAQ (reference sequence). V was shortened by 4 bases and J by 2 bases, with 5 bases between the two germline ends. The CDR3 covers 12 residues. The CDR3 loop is CASSWGQETQYF. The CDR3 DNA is TGTGCCAGCAGCTGGGGGCAAGAGACCCAGTACTTC.

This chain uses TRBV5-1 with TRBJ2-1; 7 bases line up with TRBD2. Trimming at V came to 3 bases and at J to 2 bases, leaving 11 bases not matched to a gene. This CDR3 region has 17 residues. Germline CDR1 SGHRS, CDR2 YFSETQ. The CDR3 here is CASSSRERGVAYNEQFF. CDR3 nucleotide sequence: TGCGCCAGCAGCTCGAGGGAACGGGGGGTTGCCTACAATGAGCAGTTCTTC.

As DNA, the CDR3 is TGTGCCAGCAGCGGGAGGGTCGGGGACACTGAAGCTTTCTTT. Its protein product is CASSGRVGDTEAFF. This chain joins TRBV5-4 and TRBJ1-1, with D unclear. In germline, CDR1 is SGHNT, CDR2 YYREEE (reference sequence). CDR3 length: 14 amino acids. Trimming cost V 4 bases and J 3 bases, with 13 bases left between them.

CDR3 protein: CASSYSILRTGDYGYTF. The CDR3 nucleotides are TGTGCCAGCAGTTACTCGATTCTAAGGACAGGGGACTATGGCTACACCTTC. The rearrangement uses TRBV6-2 or TRBV6-3 and TRBJ1-2, with TRBD1 matching 9 bases. The CDR3 consists of 17 residues. Germline assignment: CDR1 MNHEY and CDR2 SVGEGT. J lost 3 bases, V lost 0 bases, and 8 bases had no gene match.